The clone carrying this T cell receptor (beta chain) was counted a few times. Its specificity is unknown. The CDR3 regions of TCR beta were amplified from RNA transcripts. Researchers ran a first-round RT-PCR on the TCR CDR3 using the HTBI primer set. TCRdb re-called the multiplex PCR reads with MiXCR, one entry per CDR3 protein. This table holds 650,000 to 750,000 distinct CDR3 sequences, approximately 14% found once. The sample is drawn from a study of T cells in Graves' hyperthyroidism and ophthalmopathy. Study overall: At the time of initial diagnosis and before any treatment, peripheral blood was collected. Overall study findings and caveats: Patients with ophthalmopathy were separated from those with stable hyperthyroidism by a 13 V-J model.

CDR3 length: 14 residues. Germline lookup yields CDR1 MDHEN and CDR2 SYDVKM. J gave up 0 bases and V 8 bases, and 4 bases lay outside the gene matches. If no ophthalmopathy progression occurred within 18 months, Graves' hyperthyroidism was stable. Any patient presenting with uncontrolled infection, other autoimmune disease, pregnancy or lactation was left out. V usage is TRBV28 and J usage is TRBJ2-1; 7 bases are shared with TRBD2. The specimen was blood. This sequence originates from a woman aged 18-30 years with Graves' hyperthyroidism. The CDR3, as DNA: TGTGCCAGCTTTGAGCGGGGCTCCTACAATGAGCAGTTCTTC. Amino acid sequence: CASFERGSYNEQFF.